A single sample gave rise to the 8 T cell receptor beta chains below, sequenced in a study of OX40 agonist ivuxolimab in advanced cancers. Preparation of the library involved the immunoSEQ multiplex PCR assay. TCRdb re-hosts the immuneACCESS table, in-frame sequences only. Its copies lack some clones; in the studies checked, an unresolved V gene accounts for under half of them, and the cause for the rest is not known. For this sample the table gives roughly 69,000 clones, of which about 90% were detected only once. 4% to 4.5% of the sample is in the top ten clones. The sequenced sample was CD4+ or CD8+ T cells sorted from blood, obtained in a trial of the OX40 agonist ivuxolimab. The origin of the receptors is an adult with an advanced solid tumor such as melanoma, head and neck, liver or kidney cancer.

The chain uses TRBV27 and TRBJ2-1; no reliable D call. V was pared by 4 bases and J by 6 bases, with 10 bases between. CDR1 is MNHEY, CDR2 SMNVEV, per germline (reference sequence). The CDR3 runs 13 residues. The CDR3 region is CASSSRALNEQFF. The CDR3 coding sequence is TGTGCCAGCAGTTCCCGGGCGCTCAATGAGCAGTTCTTC.

The chain carries TRBV30 and TRBJ2-1; no firm D call. The CDR3 sequence is 13 residues long. CDR1 is GTSNPN, CDR2 SVGIG, per germline (reference sequence). Trimming cost V 0 bases and J 4 bases, with 7 bases left between them. The CDR3: CAWSVGWYNEQFF. The CDR3 DNA reads as TGTGCCTGGAGTGTCGGGTGGTACAATGAGCAGTTCTTC.

The gene calls are TRBV6-1 and TRBJ2-2, with D possibly TRBD1 on 5 matching bases. Germline assignment: CDR1 MNHNS and CDR2 SASEGT. The CDR3 runs 18 residues. Trimming took 1 base from V and 1 from J, leaving 16 bases between them. Here the CDR3 reads CASSEGPGWGRNTGELFF. The CDR3 DNA reads as TGTGCCAGCAGTGAAGGTCCAGGGTGGGGAAGGAACACCGGGGAGCTGTTTTTT.

The rearrangement uses TRBV7-9 and TRBJ2-5; no firm D call. CDR1 is SEHNR and CDR2 is FQNEAQ in the germline V gene (reference sequence). The CDR3 has 14 amino acids. V lost 1 base to trimming and J lost 7 bases, with 13 bases between them. CDR3 DNA sequence: TGTGCCAGCAGCTTAGTAGGATTGAGTGGGACCCAGTACTTC. Translating gives CASSLVGLSGTQYF. Filled out from reference TRBV7-9 and TRBJ2-5, the complete variable domain reads DTGVSQNPRHKITKRGQNVTFRCDPISEHNRLYWYRQTLGQGPEFLTYFQNEAQLEKSRLLSDRFSAERPKGSFSTLEIQRTEQGDSAMYLCASSLVGLSGTQYFGPGTRLLVL.

The chain is built from TRBV7-3 and TRBJ1-1; D gene unclear. Germline CDR1 reads SGHTA; CDR2 reads FQGTGA. The CDR3 loop spans 15 amino acids. Between the trimmed V and J ends, which lost 1 base and 1 base, there was a span of 10 bases. The CDR3 nucleotides are TGTGCCAGCAGCTTAAATCCGGGGTCGAACACTGAAGCTTTCTTT. This sequence encodes CASSLNPGSNTEAFF.

This clone was observed once. The CDR3 protein is CASQVTRNSHYEQYF. CDR3 in DNA: TGTGCCAGCCAGGTAACAAGGAATTCTCACTACGAGCAGTACTTC. This chain joins TRBV28 and TRBJ2-7; no definite D call. Trimming shortened V by 8 bases and J by 3 bases, and 20 bases separated the two germline ends. The CDR3 totals 15 residues. Germline V lookup: CDR1 MDHEN, CDR2 SYDVKM.

The chain joins TRBV7-2 to TRBJ1-1; tentatively, D is TRBD1 (6 bases). Germline assignment: CDR1 SGHTA and CDR2 FQGNSA. V was pared by 7 bases and J by 3 bases, with 12 bases between. This CDR3 is 13 amino acids long. CDR3 DNA sequence: TGTGCCAGCACCCCCGGGGGCGACACTGAAGCTTTCTTT. Protein: CASTPGGDTEAFF.

The genes are TRBV7-9 and TRBJ2-7, with 9 bases lining up with TRBD1. The CDR3 runs to 15 residues. V was pared by 5 bases and J by 4 bases, with 9 bases of the junction left unmatched. The germline gives CDR1 SEHNR, CDR2 FQNEAQ (reference sequence). CDR3 coding DNA: TGTGCCAGCAGCCCTAGCACAGGGGGCAGGTACGAGCAGTACGTC. It encodes CASSPSTGGRYEQYV.